The rows below give T cell receptor beta chains drawn from one sample of a study of control samples from healthy donors and cancer patients. The table came from immunoSEQ multiplex PCR; TCRdb's copy has only in-frame clones and leaves some out. The sample lists approximately 130,000 clones, approximately 88% occurring once. The source material was blood. Receptors originate from a man in his fifties or sixties in good health. The CDR3 runs from the conserved cysteine through the conserved F or W. The order of the fields is J gene, CDR3 length, D gene, clone size, V gene, CDR3 DNA, CDR3 protein. The D gene is left open where the match is weak. Size tells how often a clone was seen (once, few, many) or the class of an expanded clone, and some rows leave it out.

>TRBJ1-3|16|-|-|TRBV6-4
TGTGCCAGCAGTGATGGGCGTCCATACTCTGGAAACACCATATATTTT
CASSDGRPYSGNTIYF
>TRBJ2-5|14|-|-|TRBV3-1/TRBV3-2
TGTGCCAGCAGCCAAGATCCAGGGAGAGAGACCCAGTACTTC
CASSQDPGRETQYF
>TRBJ2-7|13|-|-|TRBV9
TGTGCCAGCAGCTTTACAGGTCCGGGGGAGCAGTACTTC
CASSFTGPGEQYF
>TRBJ2-5|14|TRBD2|-|TRBV9
TGTGCCAGCAGCGTAGCTAGCGGGGGAGAGACCCAGTACTTC
CASSVASGGETQYF
>TRBJ1-1|16|-|-|TRBV19
TGTGCCAGTAGTACCCTACCTCGGGGGACTAACACTGAAGCTTTCTTT
CASSTLPRGTNTEAFF
>TRBJ2-5|14|TRBD2|-|TRBV5-1
TGCGCCAGCAGCCCCGGGGGGGGTGAAGAGACCCAGTACTTC
CASSPGGGEETQYF
>TRBJ1-2|15|-|-|TRBV24-1
TGTGCCACCAGTAAAGGGACGACAGCTAACTATGGCTACACCTTC
CATSKGTTANYGYTF
>TRBJ2-7|16|-|-|TRBV15
TGTGCCACCAGCAGAGATCTGGATTATTCGTCCTACGAGCAGTACTTC
CATSRDLDYSSYEQYF
>TRBJ1-1|14|-|-|TRBV7-2
TGTGCCAGCAGCTCATTCCGGGCCAGCAAGGAAGCTTTCTTT
CASSSFRASKEAFF
>TRBJ2-3|15|TRBD2|once|TRBV13
TGTGCCAGCAGCCCCGACGGACTAGCGGCAGATACGCAGTATTTT
CASSPDGLAADTQYF
>TRBJ2-7|14|-|-|TRBV11-2
TGTGCCAGCAGCCCGCTCTGGGGTGGGGCCGAGCAGTACTTC
CASSPLWGGAEQYF
>TRBJ2-7|14|-|-|TRBV7-7
TGTGCCAGCAGCCCGGGACCGGAGTCCTACGAGCAGTACTTC
CASSPGPESYEQYF
>TRBJ2-3|13|-|-|TRBV7-2
TGTGCCAGCAGCTTAGTCCGCACAGATACGCAGTATTTT
CASSLVRTDTQYF
>TRBJ1-6|15|TRBD1|-|TRBV2
TGTGCCAGCAGGGCGGGACAGGCCCTTAATTCACCCCTCCACTTT
CASRAGQALNSPLHF
>TRBJ1-5|15|-|once|TRBV6-1
TGTGCCAGCAGTGACGTGGCCCGCGGCAATCAGCCCCAGCATTTT
CASSDVARGNQPQHF
>TRBJ1-5|15|TRBD1|-|TRBV4-1
TGCGCCAGCAGCCAAGATGGGGCAGGGGGCCAGCCCCAGCATTTT
CASSQDGAGGQPQHF
>TRBJ2-3|16|TRBD2|-|TRBV7-6
TGTGCCAGCAGCCCAGGACTAGCGGGGGGCACAGATACGCAGTATTTT
CASSPGLAGGTDTQYF
>TRBJ2-1|16|-|-|TRBV12-2
TGTGCAAGTCGCCTATGGACTGCCTCCCTCTACAATGAGCAGTTCTTC
CASRLWTASLYNEQFF
>TRBJ1-2|14|-|-|TRBV6-4
TGTGCCAGCAGTAATTCAGCAGGGATCTATGGCTACACCTTC
CASSNSAGIYGYTF
>TRBJ1-1|15|-|-|TRBV2
TGTGCCATCACCCCCTCCGGGAAAGAGAACACTGAAGCTTTCTTT
CAITPSGKENTEAFF
>TRBJ1-1|14|-|-|TRBV9
TGTGCCAGCAGCGTAGGGGAGGGTAGGACTGAAGCTTTCTTT
CASSVGEGRTEAFF
>TRBJ1-5|16|TRBD1|-|TRBV7-2
TGTGCCAGCAGCTTATCAGGGGGAGGCAGCAATCAGCCCCAGCATTTT
CASSLSGGGSNQPQHF
>TRBJ2-3|15|-|-|TRBV5-5
TGTGCCAGCAGCTTGGTCCCTGACACCACAGATACGCAGTATTTT
CASSLVPDTTDTQYF
>TRBJ2-2|11|-|-|TRBV13
TGTGCCAGCAGCTCTCGTTGGGAGCTGTTTTTT
CASSSRWELFF
>TRBJ2-7|16|-|-|TRBV6-1
TGTGCCAGCAGTGAAGGGGTGGCAGTATTTTCCTACGAGCAGTACTTC
CASSEGVAVFSYEQYF
>TRBJ2-7|13|TRBD1|-|TRBV5-1
TGCGCCAGCAGCGGGCGACAGGGATACGAGCAGTACTTC
CASSGRQGYEQYF
>TRBJ1-2|16|TRBD1|-|TRBV9
TGTGCCAGCAGCGTAGCTAGAGACAGGGGCCTCTATGGCTACACCTTC
CASSVARDRGLYGYTF
>TRBJ2-1|12|TRBD1|-|TRBV5-1
TGCGCCAGCAGCTTGGTACAGGGGGCACCGTTCTTC
CASSLVQGAPFF
>TRBJ2-3|15|-|-|TRBV18
TGTGCCAGCTCAGTCACAGGGACTAGCACAGATACGCAGTATTTT
CASSVTGTSTDTQYF
>TRBJ2-7|16|-|once|TRBV18
TGTGCCAGCTCACCTAATCGGGCTGGGAGCTCCTACGAGCAGTACTTC
CASSPNRAGSSYEQYF
>TRBJ1-2|12|-|-|TRBV4-3
TGCGCCAGCAGCCAAAGGACGGGGGGCTACACCTTC
CASSQRTGGYTF
>TRBJ1-5|12|TRBD1|-|TRBV19
TGTGCCACCAGGCAGGGGGCCCAGCCCCAGCATTTT
CATRQGAQPQHF
>TRBJ2-5|14|-|-|TRBV5-1
TGCGCCAGCAGCCGCGACTCGTCCCAAGAGACCCAGTACTTC
CASSRDSSQETQYF
>TRBJ1-4|18|-|-|TRBV6-6
TGTGCCAGCAGTCCACCGCCAGGGGAGAGGGCAACTAATGAAAAACTGTTTTTT
CASSPPPGERATNEKLFF
>TRBJ2-7|14|-|-|TRBV29-1
TGCAGCGTTGAAGACCGGGGGATCTCCTACGAGCAGTACTTC
CSVEDRGISYEQYF
>TRBJ2-1|15|TRBD2|-|TRBV11-2
TGTGCCAGCAGCTTGCTAGCGGGGGGGAGGAGTGAGCAGTTCTTC
CASSLLAGGRSEQFF
>TRBJ2-5|15|TRBD2|once|TRBV29-1
TGCAGCGTTGAAGATCCCCGACTAGCGGAAGAGACCCAGTACTTC
CSVEDPRLAEETQYF